Sequencing of this T cell receptor beta chain was carried out in a study of T cell repertoires in cytomegalovirus infection. Study background: Selected CMV epitopes included recently identified HLA-C-restricted ones as well as well-studied HLA-B-restricted ones. Indications of both CMV infection and matching HLA type were provided by public TCR beta signatures. Regarding the study as a whole: Totalled public TCR beta family frequency picked out people who carried CMV plus the relevant HLA. What dominated the ex vivo response were HLA-C-restricted CMV-specific TCR beta clonotypes.

CDR1 SGHVS and CDR2 FNYEAQ come from the germline V gene. The CDR3 runs to 13 residues. In regard to this clonotype: What it recognizes is unknown. One end of the junction varies from germline; a read error may be responsible.

TCRdb reanalysed the reads using MiXCR and keeps one entry per CDR3 protein. The sample shows 750,000 to 950,000 distinct CDR3 sequences, 25% to 35% of them seen only once. The chain combines TRBV7-6 with TRBJ2-3, with D unresolved. This TCR was sampled from a human donor in good health (CMV status not recorded). Some clones in this sample may be carry-over from other donors' samples. The sample in question was cultured CD8+ T cells from PBMCs, obtained from culture after CMV antigen stimulation. CDR3 sequence reads: CASSPGPGDTQYF. The CDR3 DNA reads as TGTGCTAGCAGCCCCGGACCTGGGGATACGCAGTATTTT.